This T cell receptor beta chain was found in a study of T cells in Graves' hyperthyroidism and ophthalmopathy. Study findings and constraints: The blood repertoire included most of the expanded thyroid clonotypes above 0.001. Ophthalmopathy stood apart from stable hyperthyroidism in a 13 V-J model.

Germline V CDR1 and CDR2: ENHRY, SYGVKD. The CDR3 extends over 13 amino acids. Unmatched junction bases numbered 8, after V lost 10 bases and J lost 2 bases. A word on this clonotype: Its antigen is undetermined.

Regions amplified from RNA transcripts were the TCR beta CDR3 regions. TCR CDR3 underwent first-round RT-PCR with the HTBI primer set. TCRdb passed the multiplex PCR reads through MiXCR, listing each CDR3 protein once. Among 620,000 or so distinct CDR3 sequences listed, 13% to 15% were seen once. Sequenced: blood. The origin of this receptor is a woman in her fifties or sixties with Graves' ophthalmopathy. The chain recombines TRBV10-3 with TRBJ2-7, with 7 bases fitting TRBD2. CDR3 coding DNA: TGTGCCACCACTAGCGCCGATACCTACGAGCAGTACTTC. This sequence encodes CATTSADTYEQYF.